Included here is one TCR beta chain sequence, with context. This CDR3 contains 14 residues. CDR1 is SQVTM and CDR2 is ANQGSEA in the germline V gene. Trimming at V came to 6 bases and at J to 3 bases, leaving 4 bases not matched to a gene. The data stem from a study of blood T cell repertoires in COVID-19. Source study methods: Researchers report that nucleated cell counts were estimated from reference gene primer amplification. Data came from immunoSEQ multiplex PCR; TCRdb stores just in-frame clones and leaves some out. V, J and clone size derive from that table, while D and trimming were established from the DNA sequence. Of a few hundred thousand clones detected, approximately 87% appear once; the ten largest clones hold 1.3%.

The sample comprised PBMCs or T cells enriched from blood (not recorded which). This chain links TRBV29-1 with TRBJ1-4; 10 bases are shared with TRBD1. The receptor was isolated from a man under 40 who had recovered from COVID-19. The CDR3 loop reads CSVWDRGANEKLFF. The CDR3 DNA follows: TGCAGCGTGTGGGACAGGGGAGCTAATGAAAAACTGTTTTTT.